Listed below are T cell receptor beta chains from one sample, sequenced in a study of lymphopenia after photon versus proton radiotherapy. Sequenced by immunoSEQ multiplex PCR; TCRdb stores in-frame clones only, minus some. The table includes around 70,000 clones, 92% detected once. Sample: peripheral blood, taken from a patient treated with photon-based radiotherapy. Receptor source: a woman aged 40 to 55 with cholangiocarcinoma. Both conserved end residues are part of each CDR3. The D gene is left open where the match is weak. The listing skips clone size in some rows; elsewhere it reads once, few, many or a size class.

NA	TRBJ1-6	few	TRBV7-9	TGTGCCAGCAGCTTAGACGGGAATCGTTCACCCCTCCACTTT	CASSLDGNRSPLHF
TRBD1	TRBJ1-2	NA	TRBV11-2	TGTGCCAGCAGCCTTGGACAGGGGGCGGGTGGCTACACCTTC	CASSLGQGAGGYTF
TRBD1	TRBJ1-2	NA	TRBV5-4	TGTGCCAGCAGCTTGGCCGGGCCAGGGGGCGGCTACACCTTC	CASSLAGPGGGYTF
NA	TRBJ1-2	once	TRBV29-1	TGCAGCGTTGCCGAGGGAGATGGCTACACCTTC	CSVAEGDGYTF
TRBD1	TRBJ1-6	NA	TRBV27	TGTGCCAGCAGATTACAGGGGGCTAGTTCACCCCTCCACTTT	CASRLQGASSPLHF
NA	TRBJ1-1	NA	TRBV30	TGTGCCTGGAGTTACGACTCCACCACTGAAGCTTTCTTT	CAWSYDSTTEAFF
NA	TRBJ2-1	NA	TRBV6-6	TGTGCCAGCAGTTACGCATTGGGGTCCTCCAATGAGCAGTTCTTC	CASSYALGSSNEQFF
NA	TRBJ2-7	NA	TRBV5-1	TGCGCCAGCAGCTTGCGGCCCAATAGCGAGCAGTACTTC	CASSLRPNSEQYF
NA	TRBJ2-5	NA	TRBV5-4	TGTGCCAGCAGCGGCAGGTACCAAGAGACCCAGTACTTC	CASSGRYQETQYF
NA	TRBJ1-5	NA	TRBV28	TGTGCCAGCAGTCTACACGGCGCGAATCAGCCCCAGCATTTT	CASSLHGANQPQHF
NA	TRBJ1-1	NA	TRBV5-8	TGTGCCAGCAGCTTGTACGGGTTGACTGAAGCTTTCTTT	CASSLYGLTEAFF
TRBD1	TRBJ1-5	NA	TRBV18	TGTGCCAGCTCGCTGGACAGGGAGGGTCAGCCCCAGCATTTT	CASSLDREGQPQHF
TRBD2	TRBJ2-7	NA	TRBV4-2	TGTGCCAGCAGCCTAGCGGGAGACCGCCCGCGCGAGCAGTACTTC	CASSLAGDRPREQYF
TRBD1	TRBJ2-5	NA	TRBV7-3	TGTGCCAGCAGCTTAACCGGGACAGTGGGAGAGACCCAGTACTTC	CASSLTGTVGETQYF